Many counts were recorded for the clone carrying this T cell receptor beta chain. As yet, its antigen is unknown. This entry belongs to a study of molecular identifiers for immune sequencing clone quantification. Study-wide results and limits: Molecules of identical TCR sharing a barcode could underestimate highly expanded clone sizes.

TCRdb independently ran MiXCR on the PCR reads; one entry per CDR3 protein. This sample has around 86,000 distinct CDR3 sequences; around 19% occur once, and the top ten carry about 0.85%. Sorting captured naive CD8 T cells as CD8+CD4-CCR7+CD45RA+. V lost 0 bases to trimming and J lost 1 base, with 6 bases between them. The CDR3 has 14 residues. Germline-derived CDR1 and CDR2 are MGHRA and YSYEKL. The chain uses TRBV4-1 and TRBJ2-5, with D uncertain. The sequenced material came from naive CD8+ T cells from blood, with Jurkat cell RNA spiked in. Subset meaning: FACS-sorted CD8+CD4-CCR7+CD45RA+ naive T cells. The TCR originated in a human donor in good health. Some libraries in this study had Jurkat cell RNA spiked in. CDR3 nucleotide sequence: TGCGCCAGCAGCCAAGAATCGAGCCAAGAGACCCAGTACTTC. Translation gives CASSQESSQETQYF.